This T cell receptor beta chain was captured in a study of cytomegalovirus exposure and HLA in healthy donors. The PCR employed 60 Vbeta primers together with 13 Jbeta primers. The assay was immunoSEQ multiplex PCR, and TCRdb's table has in-frame clones only and misses some. The sample records roughly 200,000 clones, roughly 85% being singletons. There were likely unrecorded immune exposures, though donors were nominally healthy when sampled. Germline values: CDR1 SGHAT, CDR2 FQNNGV. V lost 5 bases and J 4 bases, leaving 18 bases between the germline ends. This CDR3 has 15 amino acids. Sequencing was done on a sample of PBMCs. The chain has TRBV11-2 and TRBJ2-7; D possibly corresponds to TRBD2 (5 bases). This clonotype was sampled from a woman aged 25 to 45 in good health and CMV-seropositive. The CDR3 region is CASSPGVLSVYEQYF. In nucleotides, the CDR3 is TGTGCCAGCAGCCCCGGGGTTTTGAGCGTTTACGAGCAGTACTTC.